This paragraph reports one TCR beta chain. Its matching antigen is unknown. The data were taken from a study of T-cell memory formation after mild COVID-19. Study at large: Among the donors, TCR clusters were largely specific to each donor.

The study's findings and limits: The second-wave clones peaking on day 37 were not confirmed as SARS-CoV-2-specific. Shrinking CD4+ clones resided mostly in CM and EM, and CD8+ ones in EMRA.

Germline loops: CDR1 LGHNA, CDR2 YSLEER. This CDR3 is built from 15 residues. V lost 1 base, J lost 4 bases, and 3 bases stayed unmatched. Constant-segment primers served in 5'RACE that generated TCR alpha and TCR beta cDNA libraries bearing sample barcodes and UMIs. A single record per CDR3 protein comes from TCRdb applying MiXCR to the 5' RACE reads. The sample gives 350,000 to 450,000 distinct CDR3 sequences, around 30% of which show up once; approximately 15% is in the top ten. This rearrangement joins TRBV4-3 to TRBJ1-5; TRBD1 agrees at 8 bases. Source material: PBMCs or a T cell subset sorted from them (not recorded which). The origin of this receptor is an adult woman who had mild COVID-19 (a few samples of this study predate the infection). Cell type and time point are not known. Written as DNA, the CDR3 is TGCGCCAGCAGCCAAGGCAGGGGGCCTAATCAGCCCCAGCATTTT. This codes for CASSQGRGPNQPQHF.